This T cell receptor beta chain was sequenced in a study of shared clonotypes between healthy human individuals. Caucasian adults living in Nashville, Tennessee, provided all samples. The CDR3 extends over 17 amino acids. Unmatched junction bases numbered 13, after V lost 2 bases and J lost 2 bases. Germline lookup yields CDR1 SQVTM and CDR2 ANQGSEA. General study findings and limits: Read depth was anticipated to influence clonotype sharing among donors. Investigators collected only blood, and repertoires in tissues likely differ.

Comment on this clone: Antigen unknown.

The repertoire was sequenced with immunoSEQ multiplex PCR; TCRdb's copy has only in-frame clones and lacks some. Of 70,000 to 95,000 clones detected, about 61% appear once; the ten largest clones hold roughly half. The rearrangement joins TRBV29-1 to TRBJ2-7; 9 bases fit TRBD2. Input material: memory CD8+ T cells sorted from blood. Subset indicated: CD45RO+ cells pooled with CCR7-negative TemRA cells. This TCR was sampled from a man aged 25-45 years in good health. The CDR3 loop reads CSVEQYLAGAGAYEQYF. CDR3 nucleotides: TGCAGCGTTGAACAGTACTTAGCGGGGGCAGGGGCCTACGAGCAGTACTTC.